Listed below are T cell receptor beta chains from one sample, sequenced in a study of shared clonotypes between healthy human individuals. Clones were read by immunoSEQ multiplex PCR, and TCRdb kept only the in-frame ones, dropping some. The profile shows fewer than 650,000 clones, 76% of them singletons. Source material: PBMCs. These TCRs come from a woman in her thirties or forties in good health. Some clones in this sample may be carry-over from other donors' samples. CDR3s include the opening cysteine and the closing phenylalanine or tryptophan. A D gene is named only where the DNA matches it firmly. Clone size appears in some rows only: once, few, many, or a class for an expanded clone.

CDR3aa: CASRTALGPHEQYF
CDR3nt: TGTGCCAGCAGGACCGCGTTGGGGCCCCACGAGCAGTACTTC
abundance: .
d_gene: .
j_gene: TRBJ2-7
v_gene: TRBV28

CDR3aa: CAGSLGQGARYEQYF
CDR3nt: TGTGCCGGCAGCTTGGGACAGGGGGCGAGATACGAGCAGTACTTC
abundance: once
d_gene: TRBD1
j_gene: TRBJ2-7
v_gene: TRBV5-6

CDR3aa: CASSQEAGGNTIYF
CDR3nt: TGTGCCAGCAGCCAAGAAGCGGGGGGAAACACCATATATTTT
abundance: .
d_gene: .
j_gene: TRBJ1-3
v_gene: TRBV4-2

CDR3aa: CATGTGSGNTIYF
CDR3nt: TGTGCCACCGGGACAGGCTCTGGAAACACCATATATTTT
abundance: .
d_gene: TRBD1
j_gene: TRBJ1-3
v_gene: TRBV10-3

CDR3aa: CATASSGGMLYNEQFF
CDR3nt: TGTGCCACCGCGTCTTCCGGGGGAATGTTATACAATGAGCAGTTCTTC
abundance: .
d_gene: .
j_gene: TRBJ2-1
v_gene: TRBV10-3

CDR3aa: CASSHHPTRGENTIYF
CDR3nt: TGCGCCAGCAGCCACCACCCGACGCGGGGCGAAAACACCATATATTTT
abundance: .
d_gene: .
j_gene: TRBJ1-3
v_gene: TRBV4-3

CDR3aa: CASSKVGTGTDTQYF
CDR3nt: .
abundance: .
d_gene: .
j_gene: TRBJ2-3
v_gene: TRBV21-1

CDR3aa: CASAEYNEQFF
CDR3nt: TGCGCCAGCGCAGAATACAATGAGCAGTTCTTC
abundance: .
d_gene: .
j_gene: TRBJ2-1
v_gene: TRBV5-1

CDR3aa: CAWSVAVDTQYF
CDR3nt: TGTGCCTGGAGTGTAGCGGTAGATACGCAGTATTTT
abundance: once
d_gene: .
j_gene: TRBJ2-3
v_gene: TRBV30

CDR3aa: CASSTPRGLNTEAFF
CDR3nt: TGTGCCAGCAGTACCCCCCGGGGGCTGAACACTGAAGCTTTCTTT
abundance: .
d_gene: .
j_gene: TRBJ1-1
v_gene: TRBV27

CDR3aa: CASKVSGGTGELFF
CDR3nt: TGTGCCAGCAAAGTCTCGGGGGGAACCGGGGAGCTGTTTTTT
abundance: few
d_gene: TRBD2
j_gene: TRBJ2-2
v_gene: TRBV7-3

CDR3aa: CASNIGGDTEAFF
CDR3nt: TGCGCCAGCAATATAGGCGGGGACACCGAAGCTTTCTTT
abundance: .
d_gene: .
j_gene: TRBJ1-1
v_gene: TRBV10-2

CDR3aa: CASSYRGSGEQYF
CDR3nt: TGTGCCAGCAGCTACCGGGGTTCGGGCGAGCAGTACTTC
abundance: .
d_gene: .
j_gene: TRBJ2-7
v_gene: TRBV7-7

CDR3aa: CASRSLTGQNTEAFF
CDR3nt: TGTGCCAGCAGATCCCTTACGGGACAGAACACTGAAGCTTTCTTT
abundance: .
d_gene: .
j_gene: TRBJ1-1
v_gene: TRBV6-4

CDR3aa: CASSTGSLRNTIYF
CDR3nt: TGCGCCAGCAGCACGGGGTCACTAAGAAACACCATATATTTT
abundance: once
d_gene: .
j_gene: TRBJ1-3
v_gene: TRBV5-1

CDR3aa: CASSRQTATNEKLFF
CDR3nt: TGTGCCAGTAGTCGACAGACTGCAACTAATGAAAAACTGTTTTTT
abundance: few
d_gene: .
j_gene: TRBJ1-4
v_gene: TRBV19

CDR3aa: CASSTLPITRSATGELFF
CDR3nt: TGTGCCAGTAGTACGCTCCCTATAACGAGGAGTGCGACCGGGGAGCTGTTTTTT
abundance: .
d_gene: .
j_gene: TRBJ2-2
v_gene: TRBV19

CDR3aa: CASSLYSETGELFF
CDR3nt: TGTGCCAGCAGTTTATATAGCGAAACCGGGGAGCTGTTTTTT
abundance: .
d_gene: .
j_gene: TRBJ2-2
v_gene: TRBV28

CDR3aa: CSVGRGASHNEQFF
CDR3nt: TGCAGCGTTGGGCGGGGAGCCTCCCACAATGAGCAGTTCTTC
abundance: .
d_gene: .
j_gene: TRBJ2-1
v_gene: TRBV29-1

CDR3aa: CASSPPRGLSTGELFF
CDR3nt: TGTGCCAGCAGCCCGCCCCGGGGCCTGAGCACCGGGGAGCTGTTTTTT
abundance: .
d_gene: .
j_gene: TRBJ2-2
v_gene: TRBV7-2

CDR3aa: CASRTGQGRRANYGYTF
CDR3nt: TGTGCCAGCAGAACGGGACAGGGCCGGCGTGCTAACTATGGCTACACCTTC
abundance: .
d_gene: TRBD1
j_gene: TRBJ1-2
v_gene: TRBV5-8

CDR3aa: CASSAINLISYNEQFF
CDR3nt: TGCGCCAGCAGCGCCATCAACCTGATCTCCTACAATGAGCAGTTCTTC
abundance: .
d_gene: .
j_gene: TRBJ2-1
v_gene: TRBV4-3